A single TCR beta chain is shown here with its context. As yet, its antigen is unknown. The entry originates in a study of cytomegalovirus exposure and HLA in healthy donors. Study-level information: From donors who were HLA-typed, an early data release held around 80 million unique TCRs.

The PCR contained 60 Vbeta and 13 Jbeta primers. The data were produced by immunoSEQ multiplex PCR, yet TCRdb's version contains in-frame clones alone and is incomplete. Among about 150,000 clones listed, just under 75% were seen once. Study-level points and caveats: Within an earlier analysis, most TCR beta V segments proved productive either about 87% or about 30% of the time. Listed as cytomegalovirus-associated were 164 TCR beta chains. A later analysis linked a missense variant in DCLRE1C to the trimming of TCR beta V and J genes.

V gave up 3 bases and J gave up 2 bases; unmatched junction bases: 12. Germline V gene sequence: CDR1 MGHRA, CDR2 YSYEKL. The CDR3 is 18 residues long. The sample consisted of PBMCs. This clonotype was obtained from a woman between 18 and 29 years old in good health and CMV-seronegative. J is TRBJ2-5 and V is TRBV4-1, with 10 bases that match TRBD2. In DNA form, the CDR3 reads TGCGCCAGCAGCCAGAGCTTATTGGGACTAGCGAAACAAGAGACCCAGTACTTC. Protein sequence: CASSQSLLGLAKQETQYF.